The 16 T cell receptor beta chains reported below all come from one sample, sequenced in a study of cytomegalovirus exposure and HLA in healthy donors. With 60 Vbeta and 13 Jbeta primers, the PCR was carried out. Measured with immunoSEQ multiplex PCR; TCRdb has only the in-frame clones, and not every one. The sample consists of more than 100,000 clones, 80% of them appearing once. Input material: PBMCs. The receptors originated from a female donor in good health and CMV-seropositive.

This chain uses TRBV28 with TRBJ1-2; 7 bases align to TRBD1. Germline V CDR1 and CDR2: MDHEN, SYDVKM. With 6 bases clipped from V and 2 bases from J, the junction kept 15 bases outside the gene matches. The CDR3 spans 17 residues. The CDR3 coding sequence is TGTGCCAGCAGCCCAGCCTCAGCCGGGACAGCCAACTATGGCTACACCTTC. Translating gives CASSPASAGTANYGYTF.

The chain couples TRBV7-3 to TRBJ2-3; no firm D call. The length of the CDR3 is 16 residues. Per the germline V gene, CDR1 is SGHTA and CDR2 is FQGTGA. V lost 1 base, J lost 2 bases, and 13 bases lay in between. DNA of the CDR3: TGTGCCAGCAGCTTAAATGGAGCGACCCCCACAGATACGCAGTATTTT. Protein sequence: CASSLNGATPTDTQYF.

The chain carries TRBV29-1 and TRBJ2-5, with 7 bases that match TRBD2. The J call is in doubt because the DNA end fits TRBJ2-7 better. The CDR3 contains 14 residues. Looked up from germline, CDR1 is SQVTM and CDR2 is ANQGSEA. This CDR3 reads CSVDGQSGIYEQYF. CDR3 sequence (DNA): TGCAGCGTTGACGGCCAAAGCGGGATTTACGAGCAGTACTTC.

The rearrangement joins TRBV7-9 to TRBJ2-5; 11 positions agree with TRBD2. With V trimmed by 5 bases and J by 3 bases, 2 bases remained unmatched. The CDR3 sequence is 14 residues long. CDR1 is SEHNR, CDR2 FQNEAQ, per germline (reference sequence). Written as DNA, the CDR3 is TGTGCCAGCAGCGTGACTAGCGGGGAAGAGACCCAGTACTTC. This codes for CASSVTSGEETQYF.

CDR3 region: CASSSPPGQAYEQYF. The DNA of the CDR3 is TGTGCCAGCAGCTCACCCCCGGGACAGGCGTACGAGCAGTACTTC. The chain uses TRBV5-4 and TRBJ2-7, with 8 bases lining up with TRBD1. Germline V gives CDR1 SGHNT, CDR2 YYREEE (reference sequence). The CDR3 runs 15 residues. The junction had 9 bases not matched to a gene; V was cut back by 3 bases and J by 4 bases. The complete variable domain, with remaining parts taken from reference TRBV5-4 and TRBJ2-7, reads ETGVTQSPTHLIKTRGQQVTLRCSSQSGHNTVSWYQQALGQGPQFIFQYYREEENGRGNFPPRFSGLQFPNYSSELNVNALELDDSALYLCASSSPPGQAYEQYFGPGTRLTVT.

CDR3: CASSLGQGQAYEQYF. The CDR3 nucleotides read TGTGCCAGCAGTTTAGGGCAGGGGCAGGCCTACGAGCAGTACTTC. V is TRBV27 and J is TRBJ2-7; D might be TRBD1 (6 bases). Germline V gives CDR1 MNHEY, CDR2 SMNVEV (reference sequence). With 2 bases removed from V and 2 bases from J, the gap between germline ends came to 13 bases. The CDR3 extends over 15 amino acids.

This clone has more than one count but fewer than ten. V is TRBV29-1 and J is TRBJ1-1, with 10 bases identical to TRBD1. CDR3 length: 12 residues. J was trimmed by 5 bases and V by 7 bases; bases with no gene match: 4. Looked up from germline, CDR1 is SQVTM and CDR2 is ANQGSEA. This CDR3 reads CSGQGAVTEAFF. CDR3 bases: TGCAGCGGACAGGGGGCAGTTACTGAAGCTTTCTTT.

The chain is built from TRBV25-1 and TRBJ2-7; tentative D call: TRBD1 (9 bases). Germline V gene data show CDR1 as MGHDK and CDR2 as SYGVNS. This CDR3 has 13 amino acids. The germline V and J ends were trimmed by 11 bases and 4 bases, with 18 bases remaining between them. The DNA of the CDR3 is TGTGCCGGCGGGGGGACAGGGAGATACGAGCAGTACTTC. This translates into CAGGGTGRYEQYF.

The V gene is TRBV19, the J gene TRBJ2-5; 12 positions agree with TRBD2. Germline CDR1 and CDR2: LNHDA and SQIVND (reference sequence). The V and J ends lost 3 bases and 0 bases, in that order; junction bases with no gene match: 5. The CDR3 is made up of 17 amino acids. CDR3 nucleotides: TGTGCCAGTAGTATGATCCGGACTAGCGGGGACCAAGAGACCCAGTACTTC. Translation gives CASSMIRTSGDQETQYF.

The rearrangement uses TRBV7-3 and TRBJ1-6; D gene ambiguous. The CDR3 is 14 residues long. Deletions cut 2 bases from V and 4 bases from J, with 6 bases between. CDR1 is SGHTA, CDR2 FQGTGA, per germline. This CDR3 is CASSLGSYNSPLHF. CDR3 bases: TGTGCCAGCAGCTTAGGTAGTTATAATTCACCCCTCCACTTT.

This chain connects TRBV5-6 to TRBJ1-2; D is unresolved. The CDR3 consists of 15 residues. Trimming left V 2 bases short and J 1 base short, with 12 bases between. Per the germline V gene, CDR1 is SGHDT and CDR2 is YYEEEE. The CDR3 DNA is TGTGCCAGCAGCTTCGGGAAGCCCATTAACTATGGCTACACCTTC. It yields the protein CASSFGKPINYGYTF.

A single count supports this clone. V is TRBV7-2 and J is TRBJ1-6; D call uncertain. CDR3 size: 16 residues. V lost 5 bases, J lost 6 bases, and 17 bases lay in between. Germline V gives CDR1 SGHTA, CDR2 FQGNSA. The CDR3 region is CASSLGGFGGNSPLHF. Written as DNA, the CDR3 is TGTGCCAGCAGCCTTGGAGGTTTCGGAGGTAATTCACCCCTCCACTTT.

This rearrangement joins TRBV13 to TRBJ2-5; no clear D. This CDR3 has 13 amino acids. Deletions cut 3 bases from V and 0 bases from J, with 5 bases between. CDR1 is PRHDT, CDR2 FYEKMQ, per germline (reference sequence). As DNA, the CDR3 is TGTGCCAGCAGCTTGACTTACCAAGAGACCCAGTACTTC. Its protein is CASSLTYQETQYF.

This clone turned up a few times. CDR3 in amino acids: CASSEGGAGFYGYTF. The CDR3 nucleotides read TGTGCCAGCAGTGAAGGCGGAGCAGGGTTCTATGGCTACACCTTC. This chain joins TRBV2 and TRBJ1-2, with D possibly matching TRBD1 (5 bases). CDR3 length: 15 residues. Per germline, CDR1 SNHLY and CDR2 FYNNEI. The V end was cut by 1 base, the J end by 4 bases, with 13 bases between.

This sequence joins TRBV30 and TRBJ2-7; no clear D gene. Germline values: CDR1 GTSNPN, CDR2 SVGIG (reference sequence). The V and J ends lost 0 bases and 2 bases respectively, with 8 bases between them. The CDR3 is made up of 13 amino acids. The CDR3 DNA reads as TGTGCCTGGAGTGTACTCCTTACCTACGAGCAGTACTTC. Its protein is CAWSVLLTYEQYF.

V gene TRBV6-5 combines with J gene TRBJ2-1, with 8 bases fitting TRBD2. Germline assignment: CDR1 MNHEY and CDR2 SVGAGI. Losses at the gene ends were 0 bases for V and 7 bases for J; bases not matched to a gene: 8. The CDR3 extends over 16 amino acids. Here the CDR3 reads CASSYSFSGGSNEQFF. The CDR3 DNA sequence: TGTGCCAGCAGTTACTCTTTCAGCGGGGGTTCGAATGAGCAGTTCTTC.